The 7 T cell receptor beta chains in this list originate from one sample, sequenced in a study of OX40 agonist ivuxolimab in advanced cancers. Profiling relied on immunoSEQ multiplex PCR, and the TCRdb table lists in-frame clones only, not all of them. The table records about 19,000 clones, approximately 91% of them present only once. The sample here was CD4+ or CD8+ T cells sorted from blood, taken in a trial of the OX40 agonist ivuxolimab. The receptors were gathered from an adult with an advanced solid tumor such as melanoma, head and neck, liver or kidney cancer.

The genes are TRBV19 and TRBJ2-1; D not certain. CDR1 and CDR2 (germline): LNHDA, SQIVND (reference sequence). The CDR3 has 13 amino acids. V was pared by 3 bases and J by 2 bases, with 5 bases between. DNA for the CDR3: TGTGCCAGTAGTATGTGGGCCTACAATGAGCAGTTCTTC. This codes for CASSMWAYNEQFF. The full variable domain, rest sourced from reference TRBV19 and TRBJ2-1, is DGGITQSPKYLFRKEGQNVTLSCEQNLNHDAMYWYRQDPGQGLRLIYYSQIVNDFQKGDIAEGYSVSREKKESFPLTVTSAQKNPTAFYLCASSMWAYNEQFFGPGTRLTVL.

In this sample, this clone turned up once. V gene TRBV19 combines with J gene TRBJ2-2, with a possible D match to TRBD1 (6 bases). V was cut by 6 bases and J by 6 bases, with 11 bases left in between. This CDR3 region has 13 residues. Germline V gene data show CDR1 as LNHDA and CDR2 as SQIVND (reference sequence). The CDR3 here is CASRDSGAGELFF. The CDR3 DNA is TGTGCCAGTAGGGACTCAGGGGCCGGGGAGCTGTTTTTT. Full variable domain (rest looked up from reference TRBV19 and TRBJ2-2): DGGITQSPKYLFRKEGQNVTLSCEQNLNHDAMYWYRQDPGQGLRLIYYSQIVNDFQKGDIAEGYSVSREKKESFPLTVTSAQKNPTAFYLCASRDSGAGELFFGEGSRLTVL.

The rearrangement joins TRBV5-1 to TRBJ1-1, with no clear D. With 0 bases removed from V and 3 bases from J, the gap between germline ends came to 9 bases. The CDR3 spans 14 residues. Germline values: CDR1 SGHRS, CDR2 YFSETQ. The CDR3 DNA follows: TGCGCCAGCAGCTTGGCCAGTCAGGACACTGAAGCTTTCTTT. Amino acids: CASSLASQDTEAFF.

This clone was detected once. DNA of the CDR3: TGTGCCAGCAGCCCTCTTGCGGGAGTAAATGAGCAGTTCTTC. Its protein product is CASSPLAGVNEQFF. The V gene is TRBV5-4, the J gene TRBJ2-1, with 7 bases that match TRBD2. This CDR3 has 14 amino acids. Germline assignment: CDR1 SGHNT and CDR2 YYREEE (reference sequence). The ends lost 4 bases at V and 7 bases at J; junction bases unmatched: 8.

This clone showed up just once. DNA for the CDR3: TGTGCCAGCAGAGACAGCGGACTGGGCGACGGCTACACCTTC. This translates into CASRDSGLGDGYTF. This chain links TRBV6-6 with TRBJ1-2; TRBD1 is a possible D gene (5 bases). V lost 6 bases and J 8 bases, leaving 19 bases between the germline ends. The CDR3 is made up of 14 amino acids. The germline CDR1 and CDR2 sequences are MNHNY and SVGAGI (reference sequence).

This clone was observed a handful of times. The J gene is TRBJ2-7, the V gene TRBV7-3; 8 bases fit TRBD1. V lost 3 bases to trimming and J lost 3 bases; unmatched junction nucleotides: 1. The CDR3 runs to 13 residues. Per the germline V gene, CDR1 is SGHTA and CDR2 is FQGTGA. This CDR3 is CASSFGQGYEQYF. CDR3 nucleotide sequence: TGTGCCAGCAGCTTTGGACAGGGCTACGAGCAGTACTTC.

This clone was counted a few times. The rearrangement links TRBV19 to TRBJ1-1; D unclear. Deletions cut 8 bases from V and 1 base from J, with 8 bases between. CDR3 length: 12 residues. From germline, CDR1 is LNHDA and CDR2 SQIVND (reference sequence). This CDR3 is CASDDTNTEAFF. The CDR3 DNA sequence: TGTGCCAGTGACGACACGAACACTGAAGCTTTCTTT. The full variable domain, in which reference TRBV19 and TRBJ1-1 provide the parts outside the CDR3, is DGGITQSPKYLFRKEGQNVTLSCEQNLNHDAMYWYRQDPGQGLRLIYYSQIVNDFQKGDIAEGYSVSREKKESFPLTVTSAQKNPTAFYLCASDDTNTEAFFGQGTRLTVV.